This T cell receptor (beta chain) emerged from a study of blood T cell repertoires in COVID-19. Study as a whole: Samples taken during acute and convalescent COVID-19 were collected in the United States, Italy and Spain.

This CDR3 has 21 residues. Original processing notes: Nucleated cell counts were estimated from reference gene primer amplification. This table comes from immunoSEQ multiplex PCR, and its TCRdb copy is limited to in-frame clones, with some not included. The D gene and trimming were derived from the DNA, and the V and J assignments and clone size from that table. The repertoire includes about 150,000 clones, 75% to 90% of them detected once, and 3% to 3.5% sits in the top ten. Source material: peripheral blood. This rearrangement joins TRBV12-2 to TRBJ1-2; the table's D call, TRBD1, was not checked against the DNA. TRBV12-2 is a pseudogene. This TCR came from a woman aged 60-75 years with active COVID-19. CDR3 amino acids: CASRLGWTGTRLRLLGYSYTF. For the CDR3, the DNA is TGTGCAAGTCGCTTAGGTTGGACAGGGACCCGACTCCGGCTATTGGGCTATAGCTACACCTTC.